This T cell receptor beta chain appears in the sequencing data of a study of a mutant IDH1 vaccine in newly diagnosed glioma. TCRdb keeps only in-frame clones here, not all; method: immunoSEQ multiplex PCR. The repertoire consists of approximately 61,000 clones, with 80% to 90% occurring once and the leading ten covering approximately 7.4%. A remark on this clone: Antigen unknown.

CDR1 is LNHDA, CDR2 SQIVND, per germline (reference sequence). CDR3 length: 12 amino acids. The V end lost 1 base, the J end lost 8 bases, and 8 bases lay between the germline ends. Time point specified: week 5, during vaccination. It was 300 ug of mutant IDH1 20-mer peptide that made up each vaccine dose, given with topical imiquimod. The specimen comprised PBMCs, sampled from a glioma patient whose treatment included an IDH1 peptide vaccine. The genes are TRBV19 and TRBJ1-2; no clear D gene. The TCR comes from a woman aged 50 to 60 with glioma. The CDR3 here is CASSIVIGGYTF. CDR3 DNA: TGTGCCAGTAGTATAGTCATAGGAGGCTACACCTTC.